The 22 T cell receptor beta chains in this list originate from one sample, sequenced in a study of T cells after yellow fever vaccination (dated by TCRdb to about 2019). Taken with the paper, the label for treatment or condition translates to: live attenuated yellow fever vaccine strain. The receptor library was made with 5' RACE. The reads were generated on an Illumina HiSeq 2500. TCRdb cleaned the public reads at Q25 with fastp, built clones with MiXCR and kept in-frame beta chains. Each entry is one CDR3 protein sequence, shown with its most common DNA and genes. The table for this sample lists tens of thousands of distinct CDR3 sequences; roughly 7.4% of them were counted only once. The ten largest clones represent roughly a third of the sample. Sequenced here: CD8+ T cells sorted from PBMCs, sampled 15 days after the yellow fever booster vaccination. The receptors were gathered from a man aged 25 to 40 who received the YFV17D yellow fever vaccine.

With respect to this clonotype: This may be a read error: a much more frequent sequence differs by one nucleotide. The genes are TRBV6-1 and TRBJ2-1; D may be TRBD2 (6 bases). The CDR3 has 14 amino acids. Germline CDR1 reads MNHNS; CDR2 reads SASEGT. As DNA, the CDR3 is TGTGCCAGCAGTCCGGCTAGCGATTACAATGAGCAGCTCTTC. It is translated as CASSPASDYNEQLF.

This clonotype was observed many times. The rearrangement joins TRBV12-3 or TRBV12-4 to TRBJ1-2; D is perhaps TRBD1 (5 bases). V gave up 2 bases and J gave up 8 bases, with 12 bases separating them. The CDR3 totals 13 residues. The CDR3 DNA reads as TGTGCCAGCAGTTTAACGGGGACGTCGGGCTACACCTTC. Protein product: CASSLTGTSGYTF.

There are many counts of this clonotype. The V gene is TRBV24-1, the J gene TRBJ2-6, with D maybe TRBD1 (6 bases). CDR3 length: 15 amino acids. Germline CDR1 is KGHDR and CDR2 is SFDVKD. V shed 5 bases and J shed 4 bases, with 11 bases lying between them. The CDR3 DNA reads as TGTGCCACCAGTGGTTGGGGGCAAGGGGCCAACGTCCTGACTTTC. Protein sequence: CATSGWGQGANVLTF.

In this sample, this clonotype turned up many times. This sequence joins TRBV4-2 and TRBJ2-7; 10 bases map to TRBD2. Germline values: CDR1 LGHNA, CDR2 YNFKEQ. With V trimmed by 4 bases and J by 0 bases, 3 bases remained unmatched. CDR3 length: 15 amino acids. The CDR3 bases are TGTGCCAGCAGCCTTCGGACTAGCGGCTCCTACGAGCAGTACTTC. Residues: CASSLRTSGSYEQYF.

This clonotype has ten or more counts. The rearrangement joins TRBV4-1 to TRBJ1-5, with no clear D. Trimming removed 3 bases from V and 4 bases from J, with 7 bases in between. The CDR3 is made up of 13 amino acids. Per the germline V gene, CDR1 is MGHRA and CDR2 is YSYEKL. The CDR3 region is CASSQFSNQPQHF. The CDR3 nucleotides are TGCGCCAGCAGCCAGTTCAGTAATCAGCCCCAGCATTTT.

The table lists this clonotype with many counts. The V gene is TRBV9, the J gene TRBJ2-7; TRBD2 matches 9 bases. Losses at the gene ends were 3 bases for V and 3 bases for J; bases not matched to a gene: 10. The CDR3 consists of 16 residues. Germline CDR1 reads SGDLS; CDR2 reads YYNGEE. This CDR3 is CASSGGSSGGYYEQYF. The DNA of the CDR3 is TGTGCCAGCAGCGGGGGTAGTAGCGGGGGATACTACGAGCAGTACTTC.

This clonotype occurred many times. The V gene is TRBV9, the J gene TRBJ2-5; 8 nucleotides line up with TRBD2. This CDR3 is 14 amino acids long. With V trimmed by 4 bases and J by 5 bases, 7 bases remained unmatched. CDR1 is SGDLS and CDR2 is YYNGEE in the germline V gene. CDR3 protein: CASSHGGGGETQYF. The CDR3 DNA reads TGTGCCAGCAGCCACGGGGGGGGAGGCGAGACCCAGTACTTC.

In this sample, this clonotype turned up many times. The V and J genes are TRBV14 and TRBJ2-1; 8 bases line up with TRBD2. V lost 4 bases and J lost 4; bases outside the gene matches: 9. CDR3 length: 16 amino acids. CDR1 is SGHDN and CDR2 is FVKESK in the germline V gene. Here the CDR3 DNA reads TGTGCCAGCAGCCCGTCGGGGGGGGCCCTTTACAATGAGCAGTTCTTC. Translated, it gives CASSPSGGALYNEQFF.

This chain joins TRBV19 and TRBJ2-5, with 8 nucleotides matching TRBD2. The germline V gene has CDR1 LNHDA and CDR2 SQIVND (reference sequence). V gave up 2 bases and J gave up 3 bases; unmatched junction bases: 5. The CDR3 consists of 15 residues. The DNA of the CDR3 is TGTGCCAGTAGTATACCAGCGGGAGCCGAAGAGACCCAGTACTTC. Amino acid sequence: CASSIPAGAEETQYF.

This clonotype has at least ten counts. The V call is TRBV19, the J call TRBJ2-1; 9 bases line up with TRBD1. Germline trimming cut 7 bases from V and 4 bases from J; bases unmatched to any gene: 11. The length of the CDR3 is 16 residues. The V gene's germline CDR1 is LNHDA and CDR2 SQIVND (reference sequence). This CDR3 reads CASTSAGTGYYNEQFF. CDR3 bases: TGTGCCAGTACCTCAGCGGGGACAGGGTATTACAATGAGCAGTTCTTC.

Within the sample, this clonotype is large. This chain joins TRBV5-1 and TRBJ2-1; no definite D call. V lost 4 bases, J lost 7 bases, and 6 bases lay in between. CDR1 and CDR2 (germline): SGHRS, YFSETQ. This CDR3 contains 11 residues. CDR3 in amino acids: CASSGENEQFF. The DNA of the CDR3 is TGCGCCAGCAGCGGCGAAAATGAGCAGTTCTTC.

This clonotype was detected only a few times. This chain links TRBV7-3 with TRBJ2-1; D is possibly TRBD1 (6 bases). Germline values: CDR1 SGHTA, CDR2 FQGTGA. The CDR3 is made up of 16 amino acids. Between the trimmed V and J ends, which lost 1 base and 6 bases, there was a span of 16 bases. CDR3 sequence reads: CASSLNGGDTLNEQFF. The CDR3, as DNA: TGTGCCAGCAGCTTAAACGGTGGGGACACCCTCAATGAGCAGTTCTTC.

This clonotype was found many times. For the CDR3, the DNA is TGTGCCAGCGGCGGGCTAGCGGGACACACCGGGGAGCTGTTTTTT. This translates into CASGGLAGHTGELFF. The V gene is TRBV2, the J gene TRBJ2-2; 9 bases are a match to TRBD2. Germline trimming cut 8 bases from V and 3 bases from J; bases unmatched to any gene: 7. The germline V gene has CDR1 SNHLY and CDR2 FYNNEI. This CDR3 has 15 residues. The full variable domain, completed using reference TRBV2 and TRBJ2-2, is EPEVTQTPSHQVTQMGQEVILRCVPISNHLYFYWYRQILGQKVEFLVSFYNNEISEKSEIFDDQFSVERPDGSNFTLKIRSTKLEDSAMYFCASGGLAGHTGELFFGEGSRLTVL.

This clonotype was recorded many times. The CDR3 is CASSEDGNNQPQHF. In nucleotides, the CDR3 is TGTGCCAGCAGCGAGGACGGGAATAATCAGCCCCAGCATTTT. The chain combines TRBV9 with TRBJ1-5; D is unresolved. There are 14 residues in the CDR3. Germline V gene data show CDR1 as SGDLS and CDR2 as YYNGEE. The V end lost 3 bases, the J end lost 4 bases, and 11 bases lay between the germline ends.

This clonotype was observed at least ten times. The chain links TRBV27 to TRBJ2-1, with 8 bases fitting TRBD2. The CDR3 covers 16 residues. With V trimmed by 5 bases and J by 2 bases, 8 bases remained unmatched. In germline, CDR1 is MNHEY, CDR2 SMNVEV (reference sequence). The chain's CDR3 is CASSTPGTSTYNEQFF. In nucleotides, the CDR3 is TGTGCCAGCAGTACGCCAGGGACTAGTACCTACAATGAGCAGTTCTTC.

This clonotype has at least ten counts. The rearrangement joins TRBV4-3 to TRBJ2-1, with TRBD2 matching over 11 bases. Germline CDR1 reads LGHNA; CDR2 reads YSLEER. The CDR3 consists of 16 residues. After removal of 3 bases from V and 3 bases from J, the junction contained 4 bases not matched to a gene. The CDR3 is CASSHSTSGNYNEQFF. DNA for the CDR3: TGCGCCAGCAGCCACTCGACTAGCGGGAACTACAATGAGCAGTTCTTC.

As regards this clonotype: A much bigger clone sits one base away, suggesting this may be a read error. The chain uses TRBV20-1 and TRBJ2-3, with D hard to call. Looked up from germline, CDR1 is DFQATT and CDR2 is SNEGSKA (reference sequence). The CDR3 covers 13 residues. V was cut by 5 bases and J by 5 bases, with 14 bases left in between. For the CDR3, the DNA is TGCAGTGCTGGAAACTTTAAGGAAGATACGCAGTATTTT. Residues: CSAGNFKEDTQYF.

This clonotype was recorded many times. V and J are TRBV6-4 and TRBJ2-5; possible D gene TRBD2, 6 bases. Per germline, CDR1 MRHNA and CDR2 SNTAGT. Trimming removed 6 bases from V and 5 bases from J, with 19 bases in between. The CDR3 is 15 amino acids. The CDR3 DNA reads TGTGCCAGCAGCCCCTCAGAGGGAGGAGCCGAGACCCAGTACTTC. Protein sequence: CASSPSEGGAETQYF.

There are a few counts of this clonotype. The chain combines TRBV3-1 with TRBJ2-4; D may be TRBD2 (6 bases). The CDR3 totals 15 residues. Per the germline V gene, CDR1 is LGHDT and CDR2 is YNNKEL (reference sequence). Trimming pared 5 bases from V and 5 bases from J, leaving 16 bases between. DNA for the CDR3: TGTGCCAGCAGCGGTATGGGAGGCCCCCAAAACATTCAGTACTTC. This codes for CASSGMGGPQNIQYF.

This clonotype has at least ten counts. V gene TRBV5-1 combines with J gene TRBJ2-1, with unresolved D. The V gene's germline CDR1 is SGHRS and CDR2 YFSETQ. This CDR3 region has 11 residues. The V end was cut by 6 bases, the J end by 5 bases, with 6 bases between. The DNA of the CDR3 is TGCGCCAGCACTCTAAACAATGAGCAGTTCTTC. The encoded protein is CASTLNNEQFF. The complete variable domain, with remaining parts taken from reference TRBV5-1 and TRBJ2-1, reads KAGVTQTPRYLIKTRGQQVTLSCSPISGHRSVSWYQQTPGQGLQFLFEYFSETQRNKGNFPGRFSGRQFSNSRSEMNVSTLELGDSALYLCASTLNNEQFFGPGTRLTVL.

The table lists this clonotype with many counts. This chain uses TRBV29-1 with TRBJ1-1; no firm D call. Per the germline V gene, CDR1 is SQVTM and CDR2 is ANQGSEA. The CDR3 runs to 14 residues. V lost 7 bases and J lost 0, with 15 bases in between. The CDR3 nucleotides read TGCAGCGCCCCCCTGTCGGGAATGAACACTGAAGCTTTCTTT. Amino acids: CSAPLSGMNTEAFF.

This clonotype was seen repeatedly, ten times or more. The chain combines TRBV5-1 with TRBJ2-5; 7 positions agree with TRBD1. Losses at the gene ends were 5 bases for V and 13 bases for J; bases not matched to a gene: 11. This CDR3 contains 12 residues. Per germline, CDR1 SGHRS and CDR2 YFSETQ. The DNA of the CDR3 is TGCGCCAGCAGGGAGTGGGACAGTCTACCGTACTTC. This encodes CASREWDSLPYF.